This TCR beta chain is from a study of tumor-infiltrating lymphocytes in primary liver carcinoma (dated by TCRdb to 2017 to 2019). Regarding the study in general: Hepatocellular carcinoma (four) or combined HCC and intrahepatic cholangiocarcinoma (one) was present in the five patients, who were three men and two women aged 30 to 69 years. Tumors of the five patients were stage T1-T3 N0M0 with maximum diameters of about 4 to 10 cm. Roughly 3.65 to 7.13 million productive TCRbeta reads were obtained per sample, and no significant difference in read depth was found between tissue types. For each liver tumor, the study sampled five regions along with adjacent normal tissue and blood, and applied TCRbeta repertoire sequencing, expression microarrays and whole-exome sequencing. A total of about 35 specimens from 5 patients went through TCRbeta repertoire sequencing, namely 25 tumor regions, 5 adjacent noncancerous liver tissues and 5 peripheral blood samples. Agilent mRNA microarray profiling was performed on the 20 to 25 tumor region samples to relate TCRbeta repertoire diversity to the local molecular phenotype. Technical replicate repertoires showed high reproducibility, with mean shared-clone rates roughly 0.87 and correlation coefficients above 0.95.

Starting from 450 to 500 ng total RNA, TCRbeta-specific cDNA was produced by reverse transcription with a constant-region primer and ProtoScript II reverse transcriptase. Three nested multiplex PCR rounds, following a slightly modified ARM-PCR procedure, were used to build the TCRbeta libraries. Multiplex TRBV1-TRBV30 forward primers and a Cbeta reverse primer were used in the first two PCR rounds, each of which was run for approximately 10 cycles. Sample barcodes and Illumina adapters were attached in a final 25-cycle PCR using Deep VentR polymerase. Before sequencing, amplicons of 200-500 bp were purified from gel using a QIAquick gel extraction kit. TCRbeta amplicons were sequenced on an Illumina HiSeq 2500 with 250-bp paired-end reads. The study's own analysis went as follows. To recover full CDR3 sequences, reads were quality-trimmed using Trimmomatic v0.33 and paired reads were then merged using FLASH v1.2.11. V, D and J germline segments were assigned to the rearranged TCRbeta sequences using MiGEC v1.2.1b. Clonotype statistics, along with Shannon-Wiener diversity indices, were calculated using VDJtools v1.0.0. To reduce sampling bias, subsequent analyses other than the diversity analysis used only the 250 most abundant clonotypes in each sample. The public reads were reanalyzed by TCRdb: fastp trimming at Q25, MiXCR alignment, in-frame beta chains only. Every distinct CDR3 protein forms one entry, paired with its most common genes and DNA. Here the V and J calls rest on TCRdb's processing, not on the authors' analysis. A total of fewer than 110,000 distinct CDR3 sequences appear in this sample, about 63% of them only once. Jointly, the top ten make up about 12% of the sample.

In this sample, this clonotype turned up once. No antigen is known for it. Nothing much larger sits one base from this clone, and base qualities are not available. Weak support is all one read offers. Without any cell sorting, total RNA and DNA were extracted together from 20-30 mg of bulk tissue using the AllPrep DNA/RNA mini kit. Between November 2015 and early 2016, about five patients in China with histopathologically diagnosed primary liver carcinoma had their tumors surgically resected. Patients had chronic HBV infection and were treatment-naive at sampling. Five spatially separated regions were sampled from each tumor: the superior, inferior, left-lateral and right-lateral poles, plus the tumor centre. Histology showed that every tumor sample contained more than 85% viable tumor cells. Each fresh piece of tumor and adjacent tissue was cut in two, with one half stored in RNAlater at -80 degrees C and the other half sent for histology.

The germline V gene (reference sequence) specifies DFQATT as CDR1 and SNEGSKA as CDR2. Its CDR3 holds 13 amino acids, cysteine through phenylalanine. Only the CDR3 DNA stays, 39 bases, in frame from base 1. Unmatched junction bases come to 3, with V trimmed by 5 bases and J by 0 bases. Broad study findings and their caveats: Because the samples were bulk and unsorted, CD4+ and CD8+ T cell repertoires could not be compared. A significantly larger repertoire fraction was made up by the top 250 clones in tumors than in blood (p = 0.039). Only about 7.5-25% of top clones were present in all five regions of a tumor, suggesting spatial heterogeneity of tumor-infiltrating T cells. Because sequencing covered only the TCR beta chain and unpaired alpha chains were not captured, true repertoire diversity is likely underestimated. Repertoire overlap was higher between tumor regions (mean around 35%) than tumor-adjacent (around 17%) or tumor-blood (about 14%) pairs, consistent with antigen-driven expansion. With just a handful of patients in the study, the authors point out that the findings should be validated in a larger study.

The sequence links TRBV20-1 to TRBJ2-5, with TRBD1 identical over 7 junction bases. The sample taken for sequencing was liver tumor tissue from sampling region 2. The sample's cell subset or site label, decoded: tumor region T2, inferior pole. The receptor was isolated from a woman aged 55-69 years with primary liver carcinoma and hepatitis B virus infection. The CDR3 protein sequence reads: CSAPRGNQETQYF. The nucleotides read TGCAGTGCTCCCAGGGGGAACCAAGAGACCCAGTACTTC.